The sequence of this T cell receptor beta chain was determined in a study of T cells in localized non-small cell lung cancer. Study-level results: In uninvolved adjacent lung, T cell clonality reached its highest value, exceeding tumor. Sequencing was limited to one tumor region, leaving the possibility of heterogeneity open. A median of 57 of the top 100 tumor clones appeared in adjacent lung, which was paired and uninvolved.

Concerning this clone itself: The antigen is unknown.

TCRdb keeps only in-frame clones here, not all; method: immunoSEQ multiplex PCR. The table has fewer than 20,000 clones, around 83% seen once; the top ten hold 20% to 25%. This sample comprised peripheral blood, obtained before any cancer treatment. The receptor was derived from a male donor aged 60 or over with stage I lung adenocarcinoma.

CDR3 loop: CASSPNRDEQYF. The CDR3 coding sequence is TGTGCCAGCAGCCCAAACAGGGACGAGCAGTACTTC. V usage is TRBV7-9 and J usage is TRBJ2-7, with D maybe TRBD1 (6 bases). Trimming took off 5 bases at V and 5 bases at J, with 10 bases between the two ends. Germline lookup yields CDR1 SEHNR and CDR2 FQNEAQ (reference sequence). The CDR3 contains 12 residues.